This TCR beta chain was profiled in a study of shared clonotypes between healthy human individuals. Some clones are missing from TCRdb's copy, which holds only in-frame ones; the method was immunoSEQ multiplex PCR. This table has about 1,500,000 clones, around 95% appearing once. Germline V gene sequence: CDR1 SGHRS, CDR2 YFSETQ. The CDR3 covers 14 residues. V lost 2 bases to trimming and J lost 5 bases; unmatched junction nucleotides: 6. The study's findings and limits: A generally larger estimated richness was seen in naive subsets than in memory subsets.

Concerning this clone: Its antigen is as yet unknown. The sample contains more than one DNA sequence encoding this CDR3.

CD4+ cells were split into CD45RA+ naive and CD45RA-negative memory subsets. The clonotype comes from a man aged 25 to 45 in good health. The sequenced sample was naive CD4+ T cells sorted from blood. Specified subset: CD45RA+ positively selected. The V call is TRBV5-1, the J call TRBJ2-7; 8 bases match TRBD1. The CDR3: CASSLGGQGDEQYF. The CDR3 nucleotides read TGCGCCAGCAGCTTAGGTGGACAGGGAGACGAGCAGTACTTC.